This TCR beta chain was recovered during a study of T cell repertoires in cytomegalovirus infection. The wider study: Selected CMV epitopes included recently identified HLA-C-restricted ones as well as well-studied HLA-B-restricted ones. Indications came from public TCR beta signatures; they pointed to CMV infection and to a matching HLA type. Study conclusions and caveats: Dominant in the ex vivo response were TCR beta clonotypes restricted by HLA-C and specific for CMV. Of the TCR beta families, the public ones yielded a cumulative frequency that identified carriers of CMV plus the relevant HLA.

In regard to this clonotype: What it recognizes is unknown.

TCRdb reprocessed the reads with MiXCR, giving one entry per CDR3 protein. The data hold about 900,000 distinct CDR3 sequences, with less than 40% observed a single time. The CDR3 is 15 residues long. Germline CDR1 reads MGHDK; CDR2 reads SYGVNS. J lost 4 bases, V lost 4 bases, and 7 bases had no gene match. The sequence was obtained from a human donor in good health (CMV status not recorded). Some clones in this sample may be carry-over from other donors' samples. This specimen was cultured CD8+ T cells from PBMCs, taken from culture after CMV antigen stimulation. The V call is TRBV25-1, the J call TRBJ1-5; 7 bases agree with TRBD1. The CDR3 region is CASSATGRSNQPQHF. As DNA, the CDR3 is TGTGCCAGCAGTGCGACAGGGAGGTCAAATCAGCCCCAGCATTTT.